This entry concerns a single T cell receptor beta chain. No antigen is known for it. This entry comes from a study of T cell responses to AZD1222 COVID-19 vaccine. Study-wide results and limits: Mostly white British, mostly female donors; authors suggested clonal diversity may be underestimated. There were vaccine-associated CD4 TCRs across spike, dominant at 160-218 and 743-854. Seropositive status at baseline applied to only five to seven AZD1222 recipients.

Profiling relied on immunoSEQ multiplex PCR, and the TCRdb table lists in-frame clones only, not all of them. Of about 140,000 clones in the sample, more than 70% were seen once. Trimming cost V 0 bases and J 6 bases, with 19 bases left between them. Germline V CDR1 and CDR2: SGHNT, YENEEA. The CDR3 has 17 residues. The receptor was derived from an adult in good health. The chain joins TRBV11-3 to TRBJ2-3; D perhaps matches TRBD2 (5 bases). The sequenced sample was peripheral blood, obtained on day 0 of AZD1222 vaccination. CDR3 sequence (DNA): TGTGCCAGCAGCTTAGACCCTCCCGGGATCAGGTCGGATACGCAGTATTTT. Encoded protein: CASSLDPPGIRSDTQYF. Filled out from reference TRBV11-3 and TRBJ2-3, the complete variable domain reads EAGVVQSPRYKIIEKKQPVAFWCNPISGHNTLYWYLQNLGQGPELLIRYENEEAVDDSQLPKDRFSAERLKGVDSTLKIQPAELGDSAVYLCASSLDPPGIRSDTQYFGPGTRLTVL.